This T cell receptor beta chain emerged from a study of beta chain features in type 1 diabetes. Whole-study results and caveats: VDJ junctions from patients with type 1 diabetes contained fewer insertions and more deletions. The study left unresolved whether HLA type influences TCRB rearrangement.

In germline, CDR1 is SGHRS, CDR2 YFSETQ. Trimming took 3 bases from V and 5 from J; bases not matched to a gene: 13. The CDR3 covers 16 residues. As concerns this clone: What it binds is not known.

Sequenced material consisted of expressed TCRB transcripts (all of the isolated RNA was reverse transcribed). Samples of naive, central memory and regulatory T cells yielded a mean of around 3.4 million reads. The table came from immunoSEQ multiplex PCR; TCRdb's copy has only in-frame clones and leaves some out. This table has some 330,000 clones, approximately 11% appearing once. Via CD45RO/CCR7/CD25/CD127/CD95/CD27, cells of the CD4+ naive, central memory, regulatory and stem cell-like memory subsets were sorted. This receptor was obtained from a woman under 40 in good health. The chain couples TRBV5-1 to TRBJ2-5; 7 bases are a match to TRBD2. Sequencing input: naive CD4+ T cells from blood. For the CDR3, the DNA is TGCGCCAGCAGCTCCCCGACTAGCCCGCTGGGGGAGACCCAGTACTTC. Its translation is CASSSPTSPLGETQYF.